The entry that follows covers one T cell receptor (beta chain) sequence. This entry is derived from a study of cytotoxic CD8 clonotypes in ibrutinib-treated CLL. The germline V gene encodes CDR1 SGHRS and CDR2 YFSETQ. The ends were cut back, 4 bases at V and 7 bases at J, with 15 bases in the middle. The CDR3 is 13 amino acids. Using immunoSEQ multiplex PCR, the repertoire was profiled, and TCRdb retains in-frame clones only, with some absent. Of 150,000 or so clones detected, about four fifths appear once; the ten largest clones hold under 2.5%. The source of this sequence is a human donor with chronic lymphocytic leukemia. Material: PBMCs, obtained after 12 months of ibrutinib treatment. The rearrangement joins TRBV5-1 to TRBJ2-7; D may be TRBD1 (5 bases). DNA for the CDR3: TGCGCCAGCAGCCTAAGGACACCGTGGGAGCAGTACTTC. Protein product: CASSLRTPWEQYF. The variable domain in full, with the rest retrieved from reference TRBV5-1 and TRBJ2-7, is KAGVTQTPRYLIKTRGQQVTLSCSPISGHRSVSWYQQTPGQGLQFLFEYFSETQRNKGNFPGRFSGRQFSNSRSEMNVSTLELGDSALYLCASSLRTPWEQYFGPGTRLTVT.